One sample yielded the 12 T cell receptor beta chains listed below, sequenced in a study of shared clonotypes between healthy human individuals. The method was immunoSEQ multiplex PCR; TCRdb's version includes in-frame clones alone and lacks a portion of them. The sample carries about 2 million clones, about 95% recorded once. Positively selected for CCR7, the CD45RO-negative cells used as naive CD8 cells excluded terminally differentiated effector memory CD45RA+ cells. Sample: naive CD8+ T cells sorted from blood. Receptors were obtained from a man between 18 and 29 years old in good health.

The gene calls are TRBV5-1 and TRBJ1-4, with D maybe TRBD1 (6 bases). Trimming left V 4 bases short and J 0 bases short, with 13 bases between. CDR3 length equals 16 residues. CDR1 and CDR2 from the germline V gene are SGHRS and YFSETQ. CDR3: CASSGGTPTTNEKLFF. The DNA of the CDR3 is TGCGCCAGCAGCGGAGGGACACCAACAACTAATGAAAAACTGTTTTTT.

V gene TRBV11-2 combines with J gene TRBJ2-2; 9 bases line up with TRBD2. Germline trimming cut 5 bases from V and 6 bases from J; bases unmatched to any gene: 7. The CDR3 runs to 15 residues. Germline assignment: CDR1 SGHAT and CDR2 FQNNGV. The DNA for the CDR3 is TGTGCCAGCAGCACCTCTAGCGGGGTCGCCGGGGAGCTGTTTTTT. It translates to CASSTSSGVAGELFF. The entire variable domain, with the rest obtained from reference TRBV11-2 and TRBJ2-2, is as follows: EAGVAQSPRYKIIEKRQSVAFWCNPISGHATLYWYQQILGQGPKLLIQFQNNGVVDDSQLPKDRFSAERLKGVDSTLKIQPAKLEDSAVYLCASSTSSGVAGELFFGEGSRLTVL.

The chain combines TRBV5-6 with TRBJ1-6, with TRBD1 as a possible D gene (5 bases). Trimming stripped 6 bases from V and 12 bases from J, with 25 bases between. Germline loops: CDR1 SGHDT, CDR2 YYEEEE. This CDR3 has 16 residues. The CDR3 here is CASTHGTRDRIEPLHF. In DNA form, the CDR3 reads TGTGCCAGCACCCACGGGACTCGGGATAGGATTGAACCCCTCCACTTT.

The rearrangement joins TRBV5-1 to TRBJ1-1; 11 positions agree with TRBD1. Germline lookup yields CDR1 SGHRS and CDR2 YFSETQ. There are 17 residues in the CDR3. The ends lost 3 bases at V and 3 bases at J; junction bases unmatched: 10. Here the CDR3 reads CASSSWTGGAADTEAFF. CDR3 DNA: TGCGCCAGCAGCTCGTGGACAGGGGGCGCCGCGGACACTGAAGCTTTCTTT.

V gene TRBV7-8 combines with J gene TRBJ2-5, with a tentative D call TRBD2 (7 bases). Germline V gene lookup returns CDR1 SGHVS and CDR2 FQNEAQ. V lost 7 bases to trimming and J lost 3 bases, with 18 bases between them. The CDR3 covers 15 residues. The CDR3 DNA follows: TGTGCCAGCACCCCCTGGACGGGGGGCGAAGAGACCCAGTACTTC. It specifies CASTPWTGGEETQYF.

J is TRBJ1-1 and V is TRBV28; D is undetermined. Trimming cost V 6 bases and J 4 bases, with 9 bases left between them. Germline V gene lookup returns CDR1 MDHEN and CDR2 SYDVKM. The CDR3 runs to 12 residues. The CDR3 is CASSPIGTEAFF. DNA of the CDR3: TGTGCCAGCAGCCCTATCGGCACTGAAGCTTTCTTT.

The chain couples TRBV9 to TRBJ2-3, with 8 bases that match TRBD1. Germline trimming cut 3 bases from V and 5 bases from J; bases unmatched to any gene: 5. The CDR3 sequence is 14 residues long. Per germline, CDR1 SGDLS and CDR2 YYNGEE. CDR3 sequence (DNA): TGTGCCAGCAGCGATGACAGGGGCGGAGATACGCAGTATTTT. It is translated as CASSDDRGGDTQYF.

The chain couples TRBV27 to TRBJ2-7, with 7 bases aligning to TRBD2. The CDR3 length is 18 residues. Germline V gene data show CDR1 as MNHEY and CDR2 as SMNVEV (reference sequence). Trimming cost V 2 bases and J 4 bases; bases outside gene matches: 17. CDR3 DNA sequence: TGTGCCAGCAGTTTACTTCTGGTGGGAGGAACGGGGGGATACGAGCAGTACTTC. It translates to CASSLLLVGGTGGYEQYF.

The chain has TRBV2 and TRBJ1-5; D is undetermined. Germline V gives CDR1 SNHLY, CDR2 FYNNEI. V dropped 8 bases and J dropped 2 bases, with 13 bases sitting between them. The CDR3 is 14 residues long. As DNA, the CDR3 is TGTGCCAGCGGTGGGGTTGATGGCAATCAGCCCCAGCATTTT. Amino acid sequence: CASGGVDGNQPQHF.

The chain is built from TRBV30 and TRBJ1-5, with 7 bases fitting TRBD1. Trimming took 3 bases from V and 6 from J; bases not matched to a gene: 8. The CDR3 consists of 14 residues. Germline CDR1 is GTSNPN and CDR2 is SVGIG (reference sequence). CDR3 region: CAWSLTTGVQPQHF. CDR3 coding DNA: TGTGCCTGGAGCCTTACCACAGGGGTTCAGCCCCAGCATTTT.

The CDR3 DNA follows: TGTGCCACCAGCAGAGATCAAGCGGATAATGAAGCTTTCTTT. The encoded protein is CATSRDQADNEAFF. The V call is TRBV15, the J call TRBJ1-1; the D is unclear. The CDR3 consists of 14 residues. The V end was cut by 0 bases, the J end by 7 bases, with 12 bases between. Germline CDR1 and CDR2: LNHNV and YYDKDF (reference sequence).

Details on this clone: Within the sample, other DNA sequences also encode this same CDR3. The gene calls are TRBV4-1 and TRBJ2-7, with TRBD1 matching 8 bases. V dropped 0 bases and J dropped 2; count of bases not matched to a gene: 3. This CDR3 contains 15 residues. Germline V gives CDR1 MGHRA, CDR2 YSYEKL. The CDR3 DNA reads TGCGCCAGCAGCCAAGAACTGGGACAGGCCTACGAGCAGTACTTC. It specifies CASSQELGQAYEQYF.